What follows describes a single T cell receptor beta chain. Antigen: not known. The data derive from a study of glioma-infiltrating T cells after dendritic cell vaccination. Overall study findings and caveats: Complete blood and tumor specimen sets were limited to few patients.

Deletions cut 0 bases from V and 2 bases from J, with 10 bases between. In germline, CDR1 is LNHNV, CDR2 YYDKDF (reference sequence). The CDR3 covers 15 residues. Time point denoted: after dendritic cell vaccination, including at tumor progression/relapse. Input was 2 to 2.5 ug genomic DNA, or all available if less. Libraries were prepared by immunoSEQ multiplex PCR; TCRdb keeps only in-frame clonotypes and omits some of them. The data hold 85,000 to 100,000 clones, with roughly 85% observed a single time. This chain links TRBV15 with TRBJ1-2, with D hard to call. Material: blood, obtained after dendritic cell vaccination. The source is a human donor with glioblastoma. CDR3 bases: TGTGCCACCAGCAGAGAATCGGCAGGAAACTATGGCTACACCTTC. Its protein is CATSRESAGNYGYTF.